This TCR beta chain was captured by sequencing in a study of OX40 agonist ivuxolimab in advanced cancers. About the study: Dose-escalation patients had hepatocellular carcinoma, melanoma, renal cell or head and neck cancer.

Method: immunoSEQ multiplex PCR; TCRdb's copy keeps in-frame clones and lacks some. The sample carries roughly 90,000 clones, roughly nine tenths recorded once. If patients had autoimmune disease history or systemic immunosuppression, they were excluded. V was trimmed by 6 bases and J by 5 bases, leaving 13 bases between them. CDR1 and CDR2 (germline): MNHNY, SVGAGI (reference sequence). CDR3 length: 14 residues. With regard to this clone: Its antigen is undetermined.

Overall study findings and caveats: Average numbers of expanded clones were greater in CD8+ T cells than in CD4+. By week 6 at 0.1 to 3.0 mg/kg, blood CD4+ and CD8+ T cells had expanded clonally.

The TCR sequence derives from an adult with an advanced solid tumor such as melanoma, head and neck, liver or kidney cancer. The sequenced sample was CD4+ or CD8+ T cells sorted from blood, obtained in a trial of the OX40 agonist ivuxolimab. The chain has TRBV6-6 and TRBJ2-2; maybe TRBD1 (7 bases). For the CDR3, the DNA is TGTGCCAGCAGACTTCAGGGGGGAACCGGGGAGCTGTTTTTT. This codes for CASRLQGGTGELFF.